Sequencing of this T cell receptor (beta chain) was carried out in a study of blood T cells in healthy people across ages. V was clipped by 6 bases and J by 4 bases, with 10 bases between them. CDR3 length: 11 amino acids. Germline V gene lookup returns CDR1 DFQATT and CDR2 SNEGSKA (reference sequence). A second PCR of about 7 to 12 cycles used a sample-barcoded 5' primer and a J-beta primer mix. TCRdb redid the calling of the 5' RACE reads with MiXCR, one entry per CDR3 protein. Among about 1.4 million distinct CDR3 sequences listed, 45% to 70% were seen once. The study recruited healthy Caucasian donors from Russia who were aged about 6 to 90.

This TCR derives from a man aged 18 to 29 in good health. The chain employs TRBV20-1 and TRBJ2-7; D is perhaps TRBD1 (5 bases). Sequences were obtained from blood. This CDR3 reads CSALRQYEQYF. In DNA, the CDR3 is TGCAGTGCCCTACGACAGTACGAGCAGTACTTC.